This entry is about one TCR beta chain. Germline V gene data show CDR1 as MNHNS and CDR2 as SASEGT. V was pared by 2 bases and J by 4 bases, with 2 bases of the junction left unmatched. The CDR3 spans 15 residues. In the original processing: The study's classifier, a distant-metastasis tool for papillary thyroid cancer, was built using CDR3 differences across clinicopathological groups. MiXCR re-clonotyped the PCR reads for TCRdb. These V and J calls originate from TCRdb's pipeline instead of the authors' own analysis. The sample yields about 43,000 clones, about 3.3% seen once. No treatment had been given to any patient before thyroid surgery. The data stem from a study of metastatic and nonmetastatic thyroid tumors.

J is TRBJ1-6 and V is TRBV6-1; the match to TRBD1 covers 7 bases. This receptor was taken from a female donor with papillary thyroid cancer or a benign thyroid nodule (not recorded which). Some clones in this sample may be carry-over from other donors' samples. Input material: blood. The CDR3 sequence is CASSESTGYNSPLHF. The CDR3 DNA follows: TGTGCCAGCAGTGAATCGACAGGGTATAATTCACCCCTCCACTTT.